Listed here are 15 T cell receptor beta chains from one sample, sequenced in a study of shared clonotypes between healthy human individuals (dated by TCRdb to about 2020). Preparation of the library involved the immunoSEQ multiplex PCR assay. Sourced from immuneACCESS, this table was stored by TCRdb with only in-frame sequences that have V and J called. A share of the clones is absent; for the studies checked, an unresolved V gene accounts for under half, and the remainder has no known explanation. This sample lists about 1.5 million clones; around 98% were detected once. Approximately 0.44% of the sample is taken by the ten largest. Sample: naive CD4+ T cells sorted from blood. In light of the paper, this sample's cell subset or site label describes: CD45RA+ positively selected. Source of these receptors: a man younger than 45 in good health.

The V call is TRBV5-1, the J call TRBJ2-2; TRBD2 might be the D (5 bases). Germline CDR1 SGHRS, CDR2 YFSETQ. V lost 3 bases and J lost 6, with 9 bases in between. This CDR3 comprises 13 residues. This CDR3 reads CASSSLVSGELFF. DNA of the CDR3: TGCGCCAGCAGCTCACTAGTATCCGGGGAGCTGTTTTTT.

CDR3 in DNA: TGTGCCAGCAGTAAAGGGTTGCAGGCGTATGGCTACACCTTC. This gives the protein CASSKGLQAYGYTF. The V call is TRBV28, the J call TRBJ1-2; D uncertain. The CDR3 totals 14 residues. Trimming shortened V by 5 bases and J by 5 bases, and 15 bases separated the two germline ends. Germline assignment: CDR1 MDHEN and CDR2 SYDVKM.

DNA for the CDR3: TGTGCCAGCAGTCGACTAGCCCAAAGTGGCTATGAGCAGTTCTTC. Translated, it gives CASSRLAQSGYEQFF. V and J are TRBV28 and TRBJ2-1; 7 nucleotides line up with TRBD2. This CDR3 is 15 amino acids long. The germline gives CDR1 MDHEN, CDR2 SYDVKM. V shed 5 bases, J shed 8 bases, and the junction held 12 bases outside the gene matches.

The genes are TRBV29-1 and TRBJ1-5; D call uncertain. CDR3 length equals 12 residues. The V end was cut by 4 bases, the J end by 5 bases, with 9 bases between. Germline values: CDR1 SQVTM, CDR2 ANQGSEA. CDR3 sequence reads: CSVGGWDQPQHF. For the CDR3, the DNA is TGCAGCGTTGGGGGTTGGGATCAGCCCCAGCATTTT. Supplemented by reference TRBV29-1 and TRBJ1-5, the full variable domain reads SAVISQKPSRDICQRGTSLTIQCQVDSQVTMMFWYRQQPGQSLTLIATANQGSEATYESGFVIDKFPISRPNLTFSTLTVSNMSPEDSSIYLCSVGGWDQPQHFGDGTRLSIL.

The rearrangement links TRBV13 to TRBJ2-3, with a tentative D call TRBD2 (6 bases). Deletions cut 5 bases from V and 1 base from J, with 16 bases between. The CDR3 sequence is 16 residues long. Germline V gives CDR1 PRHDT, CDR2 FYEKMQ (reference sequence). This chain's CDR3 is CASSRPGTLGTDTQYF. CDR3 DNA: TGTGCCAGCAGCCGACCCGGGACTCTTGGCACAGATACGCAGTATTTT.

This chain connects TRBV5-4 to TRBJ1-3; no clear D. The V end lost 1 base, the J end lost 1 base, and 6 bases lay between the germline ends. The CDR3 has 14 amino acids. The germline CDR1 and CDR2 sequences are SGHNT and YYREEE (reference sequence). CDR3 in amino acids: CASSLKGSGNTIYF. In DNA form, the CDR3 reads TGTGCCAGCAGCTTGAAGGGTTCTGGAAACACCATATATTTT.

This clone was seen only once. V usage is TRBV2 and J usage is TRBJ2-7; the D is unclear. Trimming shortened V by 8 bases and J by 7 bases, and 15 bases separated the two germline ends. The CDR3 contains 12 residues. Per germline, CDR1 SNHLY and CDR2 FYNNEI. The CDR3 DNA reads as TGTGCCAGCTGCTTACCCCCTAGGGAGCAGTACTTC. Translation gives CASCLPPREQYF.

DNA of the CDR3: TGTGCCAGCTCACCCCCCCTTCGACTAGCGGGAGCTGATAAGCCCTACGAGCAGTACTTC. Amino acids: CASSPPLRLAGADKPYEQYF. This sequence joins TRBV18 and TRBJ2-7, with 12 bases lining up with TRBD2. With V trimmed by 3 bases and J by 2 bases, 17 bases remained unmatched. Germline V CDR1 and CDR2: KGHSH, LQKENI. The CDR3 sequence is 20 residues long.

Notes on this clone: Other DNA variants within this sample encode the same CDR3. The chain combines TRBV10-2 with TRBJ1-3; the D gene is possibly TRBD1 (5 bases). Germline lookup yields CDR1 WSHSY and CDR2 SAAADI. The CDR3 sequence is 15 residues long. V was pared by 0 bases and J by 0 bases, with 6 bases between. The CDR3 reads CASSESGGSGNTIYF. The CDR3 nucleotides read TGCGCCAGCAGTGAGTCGGGGGGCTCTGGAAACACCATATATTTT.

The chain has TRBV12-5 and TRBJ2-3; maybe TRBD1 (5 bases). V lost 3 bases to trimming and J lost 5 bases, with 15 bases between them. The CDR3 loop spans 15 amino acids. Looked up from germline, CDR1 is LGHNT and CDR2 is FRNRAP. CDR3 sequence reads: CASGFGQGLGDTQYF. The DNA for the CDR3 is TGTGCTAGTGGTTTCGGGCAGGGTCTAGGAGATACGCAGTATTTT.

CDR3 loop: CASSQPDRENTEAFF. Here the CDR3 DNA reads TGCGCCAGCAGCCAACCCGACAGGGAGAACACTGAAGCTTTCTTT. This chain uses TRBV4-1 with TRBJ1-1, with 7 positions matching TRBD1. CDR1 and CDR2 (germline): MGHRA, YSYEKL. This CDR3 comprises 15 residues. V was pared by 2 bases and J by 1 base, with 4 bases of the junction left unmatched.

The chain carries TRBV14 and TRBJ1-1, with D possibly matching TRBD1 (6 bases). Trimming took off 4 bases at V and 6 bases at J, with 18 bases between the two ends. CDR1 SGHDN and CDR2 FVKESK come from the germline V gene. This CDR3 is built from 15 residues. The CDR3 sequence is CASSRGGRGESEAFF. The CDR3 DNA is TGTGCCAGCAGCCGTGGTGGCAGGGGAGAGTCTGAAGCTTTCTTT. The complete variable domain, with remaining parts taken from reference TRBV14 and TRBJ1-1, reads EAGVTQFPSHSVIEKGQTVTLRCDPISGHDNLYWYRRVMGKEIKFLLHFVKESKQDESGMPNNRFLAERTGGTYSTLKVQPAELEDSGVYFCASSRGGRGESEAFFGQGTRLTVV.

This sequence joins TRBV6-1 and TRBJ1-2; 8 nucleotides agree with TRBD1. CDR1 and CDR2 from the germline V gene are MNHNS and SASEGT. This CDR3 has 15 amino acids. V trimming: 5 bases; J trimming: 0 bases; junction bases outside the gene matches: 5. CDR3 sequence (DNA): TGTGCCAGCAGTCGAGGACAGGGTTCTAACTATGGCTACACCTTC. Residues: CASSRGQGSNYGYTF.

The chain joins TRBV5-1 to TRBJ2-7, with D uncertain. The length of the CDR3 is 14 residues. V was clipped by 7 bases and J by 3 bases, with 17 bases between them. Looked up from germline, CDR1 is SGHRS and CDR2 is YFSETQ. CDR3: CASCEAPGYYEQYF. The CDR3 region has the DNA TGCGCCAGCTGTGAAGCCCCCGGATACTACGAGCAGTACTTC.

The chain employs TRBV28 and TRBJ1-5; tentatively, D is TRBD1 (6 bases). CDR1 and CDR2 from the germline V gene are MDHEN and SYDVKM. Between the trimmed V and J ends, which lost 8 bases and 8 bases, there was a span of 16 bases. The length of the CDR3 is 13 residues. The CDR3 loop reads CASYRALGEPQHF. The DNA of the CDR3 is TGTGCCAGCTACAGGGCTTTGGGGGAGCCCCAGCATTTT.